This T cell receptor beta chain was documented in a study of CD4+ T cells in melanoma. Produced via immunoSEQ multiplex PCR; TCRdb's table is partial and in-frame only. This table has about 10,000 clones, around 79% appearing once. Study-wide points: A reported correlation linked neoantigen-specific CD4+ T cells to CD8+, macrophage and B cell function. In melanoma, neoantigen-specific CD4+ T cells reportedly differed in differentiation state.

As to this clone: What it binds is not known.

V was trimmed by 3 bases and J by 0 bases, leaving 15 bases between them. CDR3 length: 16 amino acids. Germline lookup yields CDR1 SGDLS and CDR2 YYNGEE. This TCR derives from a human donor with melanoma. This chain joins TRBV9 and TRBJ1-2, with D perhaps TRBD1 (5 bases). Source material: cells from a culture (not recorded whether cultured in vitro). The CDR3 nucleotides read TGTGCCAGCAGCGCAAAAGTGGGACGAGCTAACTATGGCTACACCTTC. This translates into CASSAKVGRANYGYTF.